This is a list of T cell receptor beta chains from one sample in a study of CD8+CD57+ T cells in acquired aplastic anemia. TCRdb re-analysed the reads in MiXCR, keeping a single row per CDR3 protein. The sample comprises some 290,000 distinct CDR3 sequences, about 56% of which are singletons, and 6.5% to 10% rests with the top ten. The specimen was sorted CD4+, CD8+, or CD8+CD57+ T cells (not recorded which) from PBMCs. These TCRs come from a human donor with severe aplastic anemia or a healthy control (not recorded which). The CDR3 runs from the conserved cysteine through the conserved F or W. The D gene is left open where the match is weak. Expanded clones are given a class, and other clones once, few, many or no size at all.

V	D	size	J	DNA	CDR3
TRBV2	TRBD1	many	TRBJ1-6	TGTGCCAGCAGCCAGGACAGGGGGCAAAGAGATTCACCCCTCCACTTT	CASSQDRGQRDSPLHF
TRBV20-1	-	-	TRBJ2-1	TGCAGTGCTAGAGATTTTTTCGGGACGGGGATCCAGGCTAATGAGCAGTTCTTC	CSARDFFGTGIQANEQFF
TRBV20-1	TRBD1	-	TRBJ2-7	TGCAGTGCTAGAGAAGGACAGGGGGCCGACGAGCAGTACTTC	CSAREGQGADEQYF
TRBV20-1	-	many	TRBJ1-6	TGCAGTGCTAGGGGTCCAGGGCAGTCCTATAATTCACCCCTCCACTTT	CSARGPGQSYNSPLHF
TRBV24-1	TRBD1	many	TRBJ2-1	TGTGCCACCAGTGATCGGACAGGGGGCTTCAATGAGCAGTTCTTC	CATSDRTGGFNEQFF
TRBV15	TRBD2	once	TRBJ2-2	TGTGCCACCAGCAGAGATAGGACGGGGGGGACCGGGGAGCTGTCTTTT	CATSRDRTGGTGELSF
TRBV2	-	-	TRBJ2-7	TGTGCCAGCAGTGAAGGGCCATCGAGCTCCTACGAGCAGTACTTC	CASSEGPSSSYEQYF
TRBV5-5	TRBD1	-	TRBJ1-3	TGTGCCAGCGGACAGGTCAGGAACACCATATATTTT	CASGQVRNTIYF
TRBV25-1	TRBD1	-	TRBJ1-3	TGTGCCAGCAGCGGGACAGGGGCAGGAAACACCATATATTTT	CASSGTGAGNTIYF
TRBV5-5	-	-	TRBJ1-1	TGTGCCAGCAGCGCTGGATTGACTGAAGCTTTCTTT	CASSAGLTEAFF
TRBV18	-	many	TRBJ2-7	TGTGCCAGCTCACCGGCGGTGGACTACGAGCAGTACTTC	CASSPAVDYEQYF
TRBV2	-	-	TRBJ2-3	TGTGCCAGCAGTGACGGACCGTCAATCACAGATACGCAGTATTTT	CASSDGPSITDTQYF
TRBV7-2	TRBD2	-	TRBJ2-7	TGTGCCAGCACCCTACTAGCGGGAGCAGGGGAGCAGTACTTC	CASTLLAGAGEQYF
TRBV9	TRBD2	-	TRBJ2-3	TGTGCCAGCTCACGGACTAGCGGGATAGTGGATACGCAGTATTTT	CASSRTSGIVDTQYF
TRBV7-2	-	-	TRBJ1-6	TGTGCCAGCAGCCGTCGAACGGATACCCCGAATTCACCCCTCCACTTT	CASSRRTDTPNSPLHF
TRBV19	-	many	TRBJ1-2	TGTGCCAGTAATGTGGGGGCCGCGTACTTCTATGGCTACACCTTC	CASNVGAAYFYGYTF
TRBV7-2	TRBD2	-	TRBJ2-5	TGTGCCAGCAGCTTTGTTACGGGGGGGTTGTTAGAGACCCAGTACTTC	CASSFVTGGLLETQYF
TRBV15	-	-	TRBJ1-1	TGTGCCACCAGCAGAGATCAGACCGGGACTGGGGGAGCTTTCTTT	CATSRDQTGTGGAFF
TRBV2	-	few	TRBJ1-5	TGTGCCAGCATACAATCCGGGGGTCAGCCCCAGCATTTT	CASIQSGGQPQHF
TRBV7-3	-	-	TRBJ2-6	TGTGCCAGCAGCTTAAACCTAGCGGGGGCCAACGTCCTGACTTTC	CASSLNLAGANVLTF
TRBV27	TRBD1	few	TRBJ1-2	TGTGCCAGCAGTGTGACAGGGGAAAACTATGGCTACGCCTTC	CASSVTGENYGYAF
TRBV7-9	-	-	TRBJ1-5	TGTGCCAGCAGCTTAATGGGTAGCAATCAGCCCCAGCATTTT	CASSLMGSNQPQHF
TRBV7-2	-	-	TRBJ2-6	TGTGCCAGCAGCTTATCCCGGGTCCTAGCCTCTGGGGCCAACGTCCTGACTTTC	CASSLSRVLASGANVLTF
TRBV7-9	-	-	TRBJ2-2	TGTGCCAGCAGCTTGACAGACACCGGGGAGCTGTTTTTT	CASSLTDTGELFF
TRBV29-1	-	-	TRBJ2-3	TGCAGCGTTGGGGTCCCCTTTGGCAGGGTCTACACAGATACGCAGTATTTT	CSVGVPFGRVYTDTQYF
TRBV5-1	-	many	TRBJ1-2	TGCGCCAGCAGCTCCGGGGACGTGGGCGGCTACACCTTC	CASSSGDVGGYTF
TRBV29-1	-	-	TRBJ1-1	TGCAGCGTTGACGTGGGTATCACCACTGAAGCTTTCTTT	CSVDVGITTEAFF
TRBV20-1	-	-	TRBJ1-1	TGCAGTGCTAGAGATGTCGGGAACACTGAAGCTTTCTTT	CSARDVGNTEAFF
TRBV19	-	many	TRBJ1-2	TGTGCCAGTAGTATGTCACATGGCTACACCTTC	CASSMSHGYTF
TRBV7-2	TRBD1	-	TRBJ2-7	TGTGCCAGCAGCCCAGGACAGGGGGTTTTCCACGAGCAGTACTTC	CASSPGQGVFHEQYF
TRBV19	TRBD1	-	TRBJ2-5	TGTGCCAGTAGTAGAAACCCCCAGGGGGCAGGGGTGGCAGAGACCCAGTACTTC	CASSRNPQGAGVAETQYF
TRBV6-5	-	many	TRBJ1-6	TGTGCCAGCAGTTACTTACAAAAAATAGTGCCCCTCCACTTT	CASSYLQKIVPLHF
TRBV7-9	TRBD1	-	TRBJ2-4	TGTGCCAGCACCTTGACAGGGGTAGCCAAAAACATTCAGTACTTC	CASTLTGVAKNIQYF
TRBV2	TRBD1	few	TRBJ2-3	TGTGCCAGCGGGACAGGGGTTCCAGATACGCAGTATTTT	CASGTGVPDTQYF
TRBV19	TRBD2	-	TRBJ2-1	TGTGCCAGTAGTCCTCGGACTAGCGGGGGGGCCCCCTACAATGAGCAGTTCTTC	CASSPRTSGGAPYNEQFF
TRBV19	TRBD2	-	TRBJ2-1	TGTGCCACCTCGTCTAGCGGGATAACCTACAATGAGCAGTTCTTC	CATSSSGITYNEQFF
TRBV7-4	-	-	TRBJ1-2	TGTGCCAGCAGGGACAGCCCTAACTATGGCTACACCTTC	CASRDSPNYGYTF
TRBV5-5	-	-	TRBJ2-7	TGTGCCAGCAGCTCCTATTCGGGACGGTCGAATTACGAGCAGTACTTC	CASSSYSGRSNYEQYF
TRBV7-2	TRBD1	-	TRBJ1-5	TGTGCCAGCAGCCGTGGACAGGGGGGCAAGGAGCCCCAGCATTTT	CASSRGQGGKEPQHF
TRBV27	TRBD1	many	TRBJ1-6	TGTGCCAGCAGGAGGGACAGGTATAATTCACCCCTCCACTTT	CASRRDRYNSPLHF
TRBV20-1	TRBD2	many	TRBJ2-5	TGCAGTGCCCCCTGGCGGGGGGTTCAAGAGACCCAGTACTTC	CSAPWRGVQETQYF
TRBV12-3/TRBV12-4	-	-	TRBJ2-5	TGTGCCAGCGGACAGTACCAAGAGACCCAGTACTTC	CASGQYQETQYF
TRBV10-3	-	many	TRBJ2-3	TGTGCCATCAGGGGAGCCACAGATACGCAGTATTTT	CAIRGATDTQYF
TRBV20-1	-	-	TRBJ1-6	TGCAGTGCTAGAGATCAGTACAGGGCGAACCACTTT	CSARDQYRANHF
TRBV20-1	-	-	TRBJ2-7	TGCAGTGCTAGAGACCCGCAGGTCGTCTCCTACGAGCAGTACTTC	CSARDPQVVSYEQYF
TRBV6-1	TRBD1	-	TRBJ2-7	TGTGCCAGCAGTCTTCAGGGGGATATTAACGAGCAGTACTTC	CASSLQGDINEQYF
TRBV18	-	few	TRBJ1-1	TGTGCCAGCTCGACTGATCTCACTGAAGCTTTCTTT	CASSTDLTEAFF
TRBV5-1	-	-	TRBJ2-3	TGCGCCAGCAGCTTAGTGGATGGTACAGATACGCAGTATTTT	CASSLVDGTDTQYF
TRBV29-1	TRBD2	few	TRBJ2-3	TGCAGCGTTGTCCTAGCGGGGGTCACAGATACGCAGTATTTT	CSVVLAGVTDTQYF
TRBV7-9	TRBD2	-	TRBJ2-3	TGTGCCAGCAGCCAAGGGGAGGGACGCACAGGTACGCAGTATTTT	CASSQGEGRTGTQYF
TRBV7-3	-	few	TRBJ2-7	TGTGCCAGCAGCTTGCCGTATCTGAACGAGCAGTACTTC	CASSLPYLNEQYF
TRBV20-1	-	-	TRBJ2-5	TGCAGTGCTCCCCGTCAGGACAGTTTTACCCAAGAGACCCAGTACTTC	CSAPRQDSFTQETQYF
TRBV5-6	-	-	TRBJ1-6	TGTGCCAGCAGCTTAACTCCCTACGGGGTGTCACCCCTCCACTTT	CASSLTPYGVSPLHF
TRBV5-6	-	many	TRBJ2-1	TGTGCCAGCACCCAAAATCGGGGTGCGCAGTTCTTC	CASTQNRGAQFF
TRBV6-1	TRBD2	many	TRBJ2-3	TGTGCCAGCAGTGATGTGGGGCGGGGGGGCGCTGATACGCAGTATTTT	CASSDVGRGGADTQYF
TRBV7-9	TRBD2	few	TRBJ2-7	TGTGCCAGCAGCCCCGGGACTACCACTCTCTCCTACGAGCAGTACTTC	CASSPGTTTLSYEQYF